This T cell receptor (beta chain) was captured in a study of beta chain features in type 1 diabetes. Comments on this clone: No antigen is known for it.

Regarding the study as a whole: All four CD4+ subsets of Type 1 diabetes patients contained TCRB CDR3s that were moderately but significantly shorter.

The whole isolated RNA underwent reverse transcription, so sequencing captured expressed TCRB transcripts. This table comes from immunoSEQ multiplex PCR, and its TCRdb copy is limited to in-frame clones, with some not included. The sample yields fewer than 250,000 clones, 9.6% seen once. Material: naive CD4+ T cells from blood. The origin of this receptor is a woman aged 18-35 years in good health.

The CDR3 sequence is CASSPLSGAPNQPQHF. CDR3 sequence (DNA): TGTGCCAGCTCACCATTATCAGGGGCCCCCAATCAGCCCCAGCATTTT. The gene calls are TRBV18 and TRBJ1-5; TRBD1 might be the D (6 bases). The CDR3 spans 16 residues. Germline loops: CDR1 KGHSH, CDR2 LQKENI. The V and J ends lost 2 bases and 3 bases respectively, with 14 bases between them.